Following are 2 T cell receptor beta chains from one sample sequenced in a study of T-cell memory formation after mild COVID-19. TCRdb passed the 5' RACE reads through MiXCR, listing each CDR3 protein once. The sample holds 300,000 to 400,000 distinct CDR3 sequences; 25% to 30% are singletons and the top ten take around an eighth. Input material: PBMCs or a T cell subset sorted from them (not recorded which). The receptors shown here come from an adult woman who had mild COVID-19 (a few samples of this study predate the infection). Cell type and time point are not known.

The rearrangement uses TRBV5-5 and TRBJ2-2; 9 nucleotides agree with TRBD2. From germline, CDR1 is SGHKS and CDR2 YYEKEE (reference sequence). V lost 3 bases, J lost 0 bases, and 3 bases stayed unmatched. The CDR3 is made up of 16 amino acids. The CDR3 sequence: CASSSLAGANTGELFF. DNA of the CDR3: TGTGCCAGCAGCTCATTAGCGGGGGCGAACACCGGGGAGCTGTTTTTT.

This clonotype occurred a few times. The V call is TRBV7-2, the J call TRBJ1-1; D perhaps matches TRBD1 (5 bases). The V gene's germline CDR1 is SGHTA and CDR2 FQGNSA. Trimming shortened V by 0 bases and J by 0 bases, and 8 bases separated the two germline ends. The CDR3 is 15 residues long. The CDR3 spells CASSLAGTVNTEAFF. CDR3 sequence (DNA): TGTGCCAGCAGCTTAGCGGGGACGGTGAACACTGAAGCTTTCTTT.